This T cell receptor beta chain was retrieved from a study of PD-L1 blockade in urothelial cancer. Some clones are missing from TCRdb's copy, which holds only in-frame ones; the method was immunoSEQ multiplex PCR. The sample shows about 81,000 clones, 89% of them seen only once. The time point denotes: pretreatment peripheral blood. The material was PBMCs, obtained around atezolizumab (anti-PD-L1) treatment. The sequence was obtained from a woman over 75 with urothelial cancer.

The CDR3 DNA sequence: TGTGCCAGCAGCCCCCGCGGACGGACAGTCCGCACTGAAGCTTTCTTT. Its protein product is CASSPRGRTVRTEAFF. The V and J genes are TRBV7-9 and TRBJ1-1, with D maybe TRBD1 (6 bases). This CDR3 comprises 16 residues. Trimming removed 5 bases from V and 4 bases from J, with 20 bases in between. From germline, CDR1 is SEHNR and CDR2 FQNEAQ (reference sequence).